This TCR beta chain is from a study of beta chain features in type 1 diabetes. Study conclusions and caveats: TCRB CDR3s were moderately but significantly shorter in Type 1 diabetes patients in all four CD4+ subsets.

A few counts support this clone. Its antigen is undetermined. Distinct nucleotide sequences in the sample also encode this CDR3. V was shortened by 4 bases and J by 5 bases, with 4 bases between the two germline ends. CDR1 and CDR2 from the germline V gene are MNHNS and SASEGT. The CDR3 is 11 amino acids. Expressed TCRB transcripts were sequenced because the isolated RNA had all been reverse transcribed beforehand. The protocol was immunoSEQ multiplex PCR, while the TCRdb copy is restricted to in-frame clones and leaves out a portion. The sample lists hundreds of thousands of clones, roughly 12% seen once, with 0.02% to 0.025% in the top ten.

Specimen: naive CD4+ T cells from blood. This receptor was identified in a man younger than 35 with type 1 diabetes. The genes are TRBV6-1 and TRBJ2-3, with no clear D. The CDR3 reads CASSGGDTQYF. The CDR3 DNA is TGTGCCAGCAGTGGTGGAGATACGCAGTATTTT.